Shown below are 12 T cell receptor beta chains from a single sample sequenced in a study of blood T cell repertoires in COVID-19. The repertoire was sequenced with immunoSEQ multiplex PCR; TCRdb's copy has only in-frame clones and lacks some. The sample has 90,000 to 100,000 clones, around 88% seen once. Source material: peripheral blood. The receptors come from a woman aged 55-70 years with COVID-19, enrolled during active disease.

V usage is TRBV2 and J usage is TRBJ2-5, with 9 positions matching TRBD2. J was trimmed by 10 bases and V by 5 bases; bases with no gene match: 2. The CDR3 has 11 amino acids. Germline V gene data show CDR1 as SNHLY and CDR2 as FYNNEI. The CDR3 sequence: CASSSLAGQYF. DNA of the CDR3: TGTGCCAGCAGTTCACTAGCGGGCCAGTACTTC.

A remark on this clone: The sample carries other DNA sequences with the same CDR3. The CDR3 region is CASSLGQMNTEAFF. CDR3 in DNA: TGTGCCAGCAGCTTAGGGCAGATGAACACTGAAGCTTTCTTT. This sequence joins TRBV7-2 and TRBJ1-1; D is undetermined. Germline CDR1 reads SGHTA; CDR2 reads FQGNSA. Trimming stripped 1 base from V and 0 bases from J, with 6 bases between. The CDR3 has 14 residues.

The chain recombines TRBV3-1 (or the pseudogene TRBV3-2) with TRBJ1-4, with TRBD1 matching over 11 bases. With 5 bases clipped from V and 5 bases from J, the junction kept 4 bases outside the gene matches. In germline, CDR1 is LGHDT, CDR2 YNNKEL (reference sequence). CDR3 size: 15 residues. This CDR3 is CASSGRTGGNEKLFF. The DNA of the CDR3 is TGTGCCAGCAGCGGACGGACAGGGGGCAATGAAAAACTGTTTTTT.

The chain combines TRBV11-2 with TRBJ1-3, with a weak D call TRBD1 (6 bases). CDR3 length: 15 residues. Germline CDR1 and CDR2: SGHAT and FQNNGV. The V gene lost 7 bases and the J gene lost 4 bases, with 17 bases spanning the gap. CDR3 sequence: CASTLGGAGGNTIYF. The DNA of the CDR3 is TGTGCCAGCACCCTCGGGGGGGCTGGGGGAAACACCATATATTTT.

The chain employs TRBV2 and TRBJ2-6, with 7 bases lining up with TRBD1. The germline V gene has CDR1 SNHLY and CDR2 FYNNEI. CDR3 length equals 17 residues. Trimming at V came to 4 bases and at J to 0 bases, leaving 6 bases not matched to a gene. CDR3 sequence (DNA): TGTGCCAGCAGTGGACAGGGACGAGACTCTGGGGCCAACGTCCTGACTTTC. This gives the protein CASSGQGRDSGANVLTF.

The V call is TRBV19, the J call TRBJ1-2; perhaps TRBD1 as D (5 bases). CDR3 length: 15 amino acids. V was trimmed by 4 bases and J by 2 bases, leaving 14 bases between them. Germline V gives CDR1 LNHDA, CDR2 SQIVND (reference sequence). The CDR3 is CASSTRRGANYGYTF. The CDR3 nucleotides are TGTGCCAGTAGTACTCGTAGGGGCGCAAACTATGGCTACACCTTC.

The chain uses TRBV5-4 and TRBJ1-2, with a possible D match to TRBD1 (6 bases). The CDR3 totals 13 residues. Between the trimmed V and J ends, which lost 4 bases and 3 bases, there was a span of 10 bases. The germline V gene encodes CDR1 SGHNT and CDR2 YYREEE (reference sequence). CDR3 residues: CASSADRDYGYTF. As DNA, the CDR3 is TGTGCCAGCAGCGCGGACAGAGACTATGGCTACACCTTC.

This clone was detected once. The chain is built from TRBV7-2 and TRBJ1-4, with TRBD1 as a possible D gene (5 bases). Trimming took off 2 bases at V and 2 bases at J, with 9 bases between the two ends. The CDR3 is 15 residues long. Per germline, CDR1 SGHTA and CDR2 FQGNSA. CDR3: CASSLSGATNEKLFF. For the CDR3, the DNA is TGTGCCAGCAGCTTAAGCGGGGCCACTAATGAAAAACTGTTTTTT.

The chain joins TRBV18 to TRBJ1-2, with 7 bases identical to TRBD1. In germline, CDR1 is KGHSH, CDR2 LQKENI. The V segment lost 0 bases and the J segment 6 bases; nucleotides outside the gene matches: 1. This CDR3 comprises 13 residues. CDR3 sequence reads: CASSPPGTDGYTF. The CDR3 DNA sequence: TGTGCCAGCTCACCACCGGGGACAGATGGCTACACCTTC.

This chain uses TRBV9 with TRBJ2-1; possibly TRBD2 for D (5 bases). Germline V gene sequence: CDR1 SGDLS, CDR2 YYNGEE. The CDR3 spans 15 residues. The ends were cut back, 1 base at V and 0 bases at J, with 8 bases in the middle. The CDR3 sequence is CASSVYGDSYNEQFF. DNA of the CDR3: TGTGCCAGCAGCGTATACGGGGACTCCTACAATGAGCAGTTCTTC.

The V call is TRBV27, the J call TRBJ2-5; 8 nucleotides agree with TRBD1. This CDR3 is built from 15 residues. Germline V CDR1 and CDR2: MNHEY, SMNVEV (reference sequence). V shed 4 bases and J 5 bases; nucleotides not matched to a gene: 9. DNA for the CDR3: TGTGCCAGCAGTTACGGCAGGGGGCTTGTGGAGACCCAGTACTTC. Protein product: CASSYGRGLVETQYF.

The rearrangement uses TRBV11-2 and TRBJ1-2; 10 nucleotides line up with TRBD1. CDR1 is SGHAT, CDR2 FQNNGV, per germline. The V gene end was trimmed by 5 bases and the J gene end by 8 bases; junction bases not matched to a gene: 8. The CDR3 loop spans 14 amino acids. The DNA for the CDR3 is TGTGCCAGCAGCACAAGCCGGGACAGGGGAGGCTACACCTTC. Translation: CASSTSRDRGGYTF. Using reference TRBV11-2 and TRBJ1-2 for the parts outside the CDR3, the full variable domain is EAGVAQSPRYKIIEKRQSVAFWCNPISGHATLYWYQQILGQGPKLLIQFQNNGVVDDSQLPKDRFSAERLKGVDSTLKIQPAKLEDSAVYLCASSTSRDRGGYTFGSGTRLTVV.